The 15 T cell receptor beta chains listed next were all sequenced from one sample in a study of T cells of healthy individuals. MiXCR, applied by TCRdb to the 5' RACE reads, yields one record per CDR3 protein. Of around 53,000 distinct CDR3 sequences in the sample, about 14% were seen once. These receptors came from a human donor in good health.

This clonotype was recorded a few times. V usage is TRBV11-2 and J usage is TRBJ2-1, with a tentative D call TRBD2 (5 bases). The CDR3 loop spans 14 amino acids. Trimming stripped 2 bases from V and 8 bases from J, with 13 bases between. CDR1 SGHAT and CDR2 FQNNGV come from the germline V gene. The CDR3 nucleotides are TGTGCCAGCAGCTTACAGACGGGGTGGGATGAGCAGTTCTTC. Its protein product is CASSLQTGWDEQFF. Combining the CDR3 with reference TRBV11-2 and TRBJ2-1 gives the whole variable domain EAGVAQSPRYKIIEKRQSVAFWCNPISGHATLYWYQQILGQGPKLLIQFQNNGVVDDSQLPKDRFSAERLKGVDSTLKIQPAKLEDSAVYLCASSLQTGWDEQFFGPGTRLTVL.

There are many counts of this clonotype. The chain couples TRBV10-3 to TRBJ2-2; D is perhaps TRBD1 (5 bases). The CDR3 runs to 15 residues. Deletions cut 5 bases from V and 0 bases from J, with 10 bases between. The germline CDR1 and CDR2 sequences are ENHRY and SYGVKD. The CDR3 bases are TGTGCCATCAGTACAGGTCATCCGAACACCGGGGAGCTGTTTTTT. Its translation: CAISTGHPNTGELFF.

This clonotype has more than one count but fewer than ten. V usage is TRBV29-1 and J usage is TRBJ2-5; 11 bases are shared with TRBD2. After removal of 3 bases from V and 2 bases from J, the junction contained 8 bases not matched to a gene. Germline loops: CDR1 SQVTM, CDR2 ANQGSEA. This CDR3 has 16 amino acids. The CDR3 sequence is CSVDLAGGGYQETQYF. CDR3 nucleotides: TGCAGCGTTGACTTAGCGGGAGGGGGATATCAAGAGACCCAGTACTTC.

This clonotype was counted only a few times. The rearrangement links TRBV4-3 to TRBJ1-5; D gene unclear. V was cut by 1 base and J by 2 bases, with 12 bases left in between. The germline V gene encodes CDR1 LGHNA and CDR2 YSLEER. The CDR3 runs 16 residues. CDR3 nucleotide sequence: TGCGCCAGCAGCCAAGGACTTACATCCGGCAATCAGCCCCAGCATTTT. Translating gives CASSQGLTSGNQPQHF.

By share, this clonotype counts as medium-sized. The V gene is TRBV18, the J gene TRBJ1-3; D call uncertain. The CDR3 has 13 residues. Trimming pared 3 bases from V and 6 bases from J, leaving 9 bases between. Germline V lookup: CDR1 KGHSH, CDR2 LQKENI. DNA for the CDR3: TGTGCCAGCTCACCGTCTCCTGAAAACACCATATATTTT. This translates into CASSPSPENTIYF.

This clonotype was counted only a few times. The rearrangement uses TRBV9 and TRBJ2-3, with 11 nucleotides matching TRBD2. Germline CDR1 is SGDLS and CDR2 is YYNGEE. V lost 3 bases to trimming and J lost 3 bases; unmatched junction nucleotides: 9. This CDR3 region has 17 residues. Here the CDR3 reads CASSAGLAGGYTDTQYF. CDR3 DNA: TGTGCCAGCAGCGCGGGGCTAGCGGGAGGATATACAGATACGCAGTATTTT.

This clonotype has just a few counts. Here the CDR3 DNA reads TGCAGCGTTTGGGCAGATACGCAGTATTTT. Its protein is CSVWADTQYF. V is TRBV29-1 and J is TRBJ2-3; D is unresolved. There are 10 residues in the CDR3. Germline V gene lookup returns CDR1 SQVTM and CDR2 ANQGSEA. The V and J ends lost 5 bases and 4 bases respectively, with 4 bases between them.

This clonotype showed up many times. This chain uses TRBV3-1 with TRBJ2-5; a possible D gene is TRBD1 (6 bases). Trimming removed 4 bases from V and 0 bases from J, with 12 bases in between. Germline assignment: CDR1 LGHDT and CDR2 YNNKEL (reference sequence). The CDR3 sequence is 15 residues long. The chain's CDR3 is CASSPWTVYQETQYF. In DNA form, the CDR3 reads TGTGCCAGCAGCCCCTGGACAGTGTACCAAGAGACCCAGTACTTC.

This clonotype was seen many times. This rearrangement joins TRBV12-3 or TRBV12-4 to TRBJ1-2, with unresolved D. This CDR3 is built from 12 residues. Trimming removed 6 bases at V and 5 bases at J, with 10 bases between. The CDR3 DNA reads TGTGCCAGCAGCAACGGAGGATATGGCTACACCTTC. Encoded protein: CASSNGGYGYTF.

This clonotype was counted at least ten times. This chain links TRBV5-1 with TRBJ2-1; D is unresolved. V lost 5 bases and J lost 8, with 8 bases in between. The germline gives CDR1 SGHRS, CDR2 YFSETQ. This CDR3 region has 11 residues. Written as DNA, the CDR3 is TGCGCCAGCAGGGCGGAAGATGAGCAGTTCTTC. Amino acid sequence: CASRAEDEQFF.

In its sample, this clonotype was seen a few times. This chain connects TRBV9 to TRBJ2-3; 7 bases match TRBD2. J gave up 4 bases and V 0 bases, and 5 bases lay outside the gene matches. CDR1 and CDR2 (germline): SGDLS, YYNGEE. This CDR3 has 15 residues. DNA for the CDR3: TGTGCCAGCAGCGTAGGAGGGAGGGAGGCAGATACGCAGTATTTT. Protein sequence: CASSVGGREADTQYF.

This chain uses TRBV20-1 with TRBJ2-5, with 13 bases that match TRBD2. V was pared by 5 bases and J by 3 bases, with 6 bases of the junction left unmatched. CDR3 length: 15 amino acids. CDR1 and CDR2 from the germline V gene are DFQATT and SNEGSKA (reference sequence). The CDR3 coding sequence is TGCAGTGCTGTCCCCGGGACTAGCGGGGAAGAGACCCAGTACTTC. Translation gives CSAVPGTSGEETQYF.

J is TRBJ2-3 and V is TRBV24-1; TRBD2 is a possible D gene (6 bases). CDR1 and CDR2 from the germline V gene are KGHDR and SFDVKD. V lost 4 bases, J lost 5 bases, and 24 bases lay in between. This CDR3 is 18 amino acids long. CDR3 sequence (DNA): TGTGCCACCAGTGACGCCAGCTATCAGGTGGTGGGGGGAGATACGCAGTATTTT. Translation gives CATSDASYQVVGGDTQYF.

This clonotype was seen more than once but under ten times. The genes are TRBV20-1 and TRBJ2-7; 10 bases are shared with TRBD2. V trimming: 5 bases; J trimming: 2 bases; junction bases outside the gene matches: 6. The CDR3 loop spans 14 amino acids. Germline CDR1 DFQATT, CDR2 SNEGSKA (reference sequence). This CDR3 reads CSALAGGPTYEQYF. The CDR3 region has the DNA TGCAGTGCTTTAGCGGGAGGCCCCACCTACGAGCAGTACTTC.

This clonotype was detected a few times. Germline is not matched at one junction end, which may reflect a read error. J is TRBJ2-7 and V is TRBV5-1, with a weak D call TRBD1 (6 bases). The CDR3 is 16 amino acids. Germline CDR1 SGHRS, CDR2 YFSETQ. This CDR3 is CASSLEPQGRPQGWDF. For the CDR3, the DNA is TGCGCCAGCAGCTTGGAACCACAGGGAAGGCCTCAAGGATGGGACTTC.